Below, 18 T cell receptor beta chains from the same sample are listed, as sequenced in a study of blood T cell repertoires in COVID-19. Sequencing was performed with immunoSEQ multiplex PCR; in TCRdb, only in-frame clones are kept and a portion is missing. The sample yields some 380,000 clones, nearly 90% seen once. Sequences were obtained from peripheral blood. These TCRs come from a young man with active or convalescent COVID-19.

The CDR3 region is CASSGTGYEKLFF. CDR3 in DNA: TGTGCCAGCAGTGGGACAGGGTATGAAAAACTGTTTTTT. This chain links TRBV6-6 with TRBJ1-4, with 9 nucleotides matching TRBD1. Germline assignment: CDR1 MNHNY and CDR2 SVGAGI (reference sequence). Unmatched junction bases numbered 1, after V lost 5 bases and J lost 6 bases. The CDR3 sequence is 13 residues long.

Note on this clone: This same CDR3 is encoded by further DNA sequences in the sample. The gene calls are TRBV6-2 or TRBV6-3 and TRBJ2-3, with 9 bases identical to TRBD2. Per the germline V gene, CDR1 is MNHEY and CDR2 is SVGEGT. This CDR3 has 17 amino acids. The junction had 8 bases not matched to a gene; V was cut back by 0 bases and J by 4 bases. CDR3 nucleotide sequence: TGTGCCAGCAGTTACTCGCCCAGCGGGAGGATCCCAGATACGCAGTATTTT. As protein: CASSYSPSGRIPDTQYF.

The chain couples TRBV27 to TRBJ2-3, with TRBD2 as a possible D gene (5 bases). The CDR3 is made up of 15 amino acids. V lost 5 bases and J lost 0, with 12 bases in between. Germline V gene sequence: CDR1 MNHEY, CDR2 SMNVEV (reference sequence). DNA of the CDR3: TGTGCCAGCAGTCCACGGGCTAGCAGCACAGATACGCAGTATTTT. This codes for CASSPRASSTDTQYF.

The chain recombines TRBV4-3 with TRBJ2-1, with 8 bases identical to TRBD2. The germline gives CDR1 LGHNA, CDR2 YSLEER. V trimming: 4 bases; J trimming: 0 bases; junction bases outside the gene matches: 8. CDR3 size: 17 residues. The CDR3 region is CASSRTSGGSSYNEQFF. CDR3 sequence (DNA): TGCGCCAGCAGCCGAACTAGCGGAGGGAGCTCCTACAATGAGCAGTTCTTC.

V is TRBV9 and J is TRBJ1-2; D call uncertain. From germline, CDR1 is SGDLS and CDR2 YYNGEE. The CDR3 runs to 14 residues. V gave up 3 bases and J gave up 4 bases, with 13 bases separating them. CDR3 sequence: CASSASGSLYGYTF. CDR3 bases: TGTGCCAGCAGCGCCTCCGGGAGTCTCTATGGCTACACCTTC. The variable domain in full, completed from reference TRBV9 and TRBJ1-2, reads DSGVTQTPKHLITATGQRVTLRCSPRSGDLSVYWYQQSLDQGLQFLIQYYNGEERAKGNILERFSAQQFPDLHSELNLSSLELGDSALYFCASSASGSLYGYTFGSGTRLTVV.

This sequence joins TRBV6-5 and TRBJ1-6, with D tentatively TRBD1 (6 bases). The germline V gene has CDR1 MNHEY and CDR2 SVGAGI. V lost 10 bases and J lost 7, with 17 bases in between. CDR3 length equals 14 residues. CDR3 DNA: TGTGCCACCTCTGGGGGGGCTGGGAATTCACCCCTCCACTTT. Amino acids: CATSGGAGNSPLHF.

This chain connects TRBV28 to TRBJ1-5; 8 positions agree with TRBD1. With V trimmed by 7 bases and J by 7 bases, 18 bases remained unmatched. The CDR3 runs to 17 residues. Germline CDR1 and CDR2: MDHEN and SYDVKM. The CDR3 spells CASTTPWTGTSAQPQHF. The CDR3, as DNA: TGTGCCAGCACTACCCCTTGGACAGGGACGTCCGCCCAGCCCCAGCATTTT.

The chain combines TRBV7-2 with TRBJ2-3; 10 positions match TRBD2. This CDR3 has 16 amino acids. CDR1 and CDR2 from the germline V gene are SGHTA and FQGNSA. The V segment lost 4 bases and the J segment 0 bases; nucleotides outside the gene matches: 4. This CDR3 reads CASSWRTSGSTDTQYF. In DNA form, the CDR3 reads TGTGCCAGCAGCTGGAGGACTAGCGGCAGCACAGATACGCAGTATTTT. Variable domain in full (rest from reference TRBV7-2 and TRBJ2-3): GAGVSQSPSNKVTEKGKDVELRCDPISGHTALYWYRQSLGQGLEFLIYFQGNSAPDKSGLPSDRFSAERTGGSVSTLTIQRTQQEDSAVYLCASSWRTSGSTDTQYFGPGTRLTVL.

The sample holds one count of this clone. The rearrangement joins TRBV7-2 to TRBJ2-1; TRBD2 matches at 11 bases. The CDR3 length is 15 residues. Germline V CDR1 and CDR2: SGHTA, FQGNSA. V shed 4 bases, J shed 7 bases, and the junction held 6 bases outside the gene matches. CDR3 sequence: CASSSSGRRENEQFF. In DNA, the CDR3 is TGTGCCAGCAGCTCTAGCGGGAGGAGGGAAAATGAGCAGTTCTTC.

Here the CDR3 reads CASSLGLAGTLGNEQFF. DNA of the CDR3: TGTGCCAGCAGCTTAGGACTAGCGGGCACTCTAGGGAATGAGCAGTTCTTC. The chain employs TRBV11-2 and TRBJ2-1; 10 bases line up with TRBD2. The CDR3 is 17 amino acids. Germline V gene lookup returns CDR1 SGHAT and CDR2 FQNNGV. V shed 1 base, J shed 7 bases, and the junction held 10 bases outside the gene matches.

This clone was seen only a few times. V usage is TRBV5-6 and J usage is TRBJ1-1; D is possibly TRBD1 (5 bases). V dropped 0 bases and J dropped 3 bases, with 18 bases sitting between them. CDR1 SGHDT and CDR2 YYEEEE come from the germline V gene. The CDR3 contains 17 residues. The CDR3 loop is CASSLVDRGRTDTEAFF. The CDR3 DNA is TGTGCCAGCAGCTTGGTGGATCGGGGGAGGACCGACACTGAAGCTTTCTTT.

The chain is built from TRBV28 and TRBJ2-1, with 7 positions matching TRBD1. Losses at the gene ends were 6 bases for V and 7 bases for J; bases not matched to a gene: 3. Germline CDR1 and CDR2: MDHEN and SYDVKM. This CDR3 spans 12 amino acids. The CDR3 is CASRYRGNEQFF. The CDR3 DNA follows: TGTGCCAGCAGATACAGGGGTAATGAGCAGTTCTTC.

DNA for the CDR3: TGTGCCAGCAGTAGAGGACTAGCGGGATGGACCGGGGAGCTGTTTTTT. This translates into CASSRGLAGWTGELFF. The gene calls are TRBV27 and TRBJ2-2, with 12 bases identical to TRBD2. Germline values: CDR1 MNHEY, CDR2 SMNVEV (reference sequence). The CDR3 covers 16 residues. The junction had 6 bases not matched to a gene; V was cut back by 5 bases and J by 5 bases.

The gene calls are TRBV7-6 and TRBJ2-1; TRBD2 agrees at 9 bases. The CDR3 contains 14 residues. V dropped 4 bases and J dropped 9; count of bases not matched to a gene: 7. Looked up from germline, CDR1 is SGHVS and CDR2 is FNYEAQ. In DNA, the CDR3 is TGTGCCAGCAGCTACCTTAGCGGGAGCGGTGAGCAGTTCTTC. Residues: CASSYLSGSGEQFF.

J is TRBJ1-5 and V is TRBV11-1, with D unclear. The CDR3 has 13 residues. CDR1 is SGHAT and CDR2 is FQDESV in the germline V gene (reference sequence). V was clipped by 3 bases and J by 4 bases, with 7 bases between them. The CDR3 is CASSFGWNQPQHF. In nucleotides, the CDR3 is TGTGCCAGCAGCTTTGGCTGGAATCAGCCCCAGCATTTT.

The chain employs TRBV9 and TRBJ2-5, with 10 bases that match TRBD1. Losses at the gene ends were 3 bases for V and 5 bases for J; bases not matched to a gene: 7. Germline V lookup: CDR1 SGDLS, CDR2 YYNGEE. The CDR3 totals 15 residues. The CDR3 nucleotides read TGTGCCAGCAGCGCACGACAGGGGGCCCGGGAGACCCAGTACTTC. This translates into CASSARQGARETQYF. Full variable domain (missing parts from reference TRBV9 and TRBJ2-5): DSGVTQTPKHLITATGQRVTLRCSPRSGDLSVYWYQQSLDQGLQFLIQYYNGEERAKGNILERFSAQQFPDLHSELNLSSLELGDSALYFCASSARQGARETQYFGPGTRLLVL.

The CDR3 loop reads CASSFGSGNEQFF. The CDR3 DNA sequence: TGCGCCAGCAGCTTTGGGTCGGGCAATGAGCAGTTCTTC. V is TRBV5-1 and J is TRBJ2-1; no reliable D call. V was shortened by 2 bases and J by 6 bases, with 9 bases between the two germline ends. Germline V CDR1 and CDR2: SGHRS, YFSETQ. The CDR3 is 13 residues long.

The V gene is TRBV27, the J gene TRBJ2-6; 8 nucleotides line up with TRBD1. Germline CDR1 is MNHEY and CDR2 is SMNVEV (reference sequence). This CDR3 is built from 18 residues. Losses at the gene ends were 3 bases for V and 0 bases for J; bases not matched to a gene: 7. The CDR3 spells CASSFLDRGLSGANVLTF. The CDR3 region has the DNA TGTGCCAGCAGTTTCCTCGACAGGGGCCTCTCTGGGGCCAACGTCCTGACTTTC.